This TCR beta chain was found in a study of T-cell reconstitution after alpha-beta-depleted transplantation in children. Using unique molecular identifiers, the investigators prepared the TCRbeta library. TCRdb passed the PCR reads through MiXCR, listing each CDR3 protein once. The sample contains approximately 350,000 distinct CDR3 sequences, about a tenth of which appear only once. The CDR3 length is 14 residues. Germline-derived CDR1 and CDR2 are DFQATT and SNEGSKA (reference sequence). V was cut by 0 bases and J by 3 bases, with 12 bases left in between. This clonotype was detected a few times. The sequencing here drew on PBMCs from the stem cell graft donor, taken from the stem cell graft. The J gene is TRBJ2-7, the V gene TRBV20-1; maybe TRBD2 (6 bases). The sequence was obtained from a human donor who donated a stem cell graft to a child with acute lymphoblastic leukemia. CDR3 sequence reads: CSAREGTAFYEQYF. CDR3 nucleotide sequence: TGCAGTGCTAGAGAGGGGACTGCCTTCTACGAGCAGTACTTC.